Following are 5 T cell receptor beta chains from one sample sequenced in a study of blood T cell repertoires in COVID-19. The assay was immunoSEQ multiplex PCR, and TCRdb's table has in-frame clones only and misses some. The profile shows 280,000 or so clones, roughly 89% of them singletons. The source material was PBMCs or T cells enriched from blood (not recorded which). The receptor set was obtained from a woman aged 50 to 65 who had been exposed to COVID-19.

The V and J genes are TRBV7-6 and TRBJ2-5, with 10 bases identical to TRBD2. CDR1 and CDR2 (germline): SGHVS, FNYEAQ. The V gene end was trimmed by 4 bases and the J gene end by 4 bases; junction bases not matched to a gene: 6. The CDR3 covers 15 residues. CDR3 sequence (DNA): TGTGCCAGCAGCTCAGCGGGGGGGTTCGGAGAGACCCAGTACTTC. Its protein product is CASSSAGGFGETQYF. The whole variable domain, remainder taken from reference TRBV7-6 and TRBJ2-5, is GAGVSQSPRYKVTKRGQDVALRCDPISGHVSLYWYRQALGQGPEFLTYFNYEAQQDKSGLPNDRFSAERPEGSISTLTIQRTEQRDSAMYRCASSSAGGFGETQYFGPGTRLLVL.

This chain connects TRBV19 to TRBJ1-2, with a possible D match to TRBD1 (6 bases). The CDR3 length is 13 residues. V was cut by 8 bases and J by 5 bases, with 15 bases left in between. Germline V CDR1 and CDR2: LNHDA, SQIVND (reference sequence). CDR3 in amino acids: CASYQQGRYGYTF. Here the CDR3 DNA reads TGTGCCAGTTATCAACAGGGAAGGTATGGCTACACCTTC. The full variable domain, completed using reference TRBV19 and TRBJ1-2, is DGGITQSPKYLFRKEGQNVTLSCEQNLNHDAMYWYRQDPGQGLRLIYYSQIVNDFQKGDIAEGYSVSREKKESFPLTVTSAQKNPTAFYLCASYQQGRYGYTFGSGTRLTVV.

V gene TRBV7-2 combines with J gene TRBJ2-7; TRBD1 matches 7 bases. This CDR3 has 17 residues. Unmatched junction bases numbered 12, after V lost 3 bases and J lost 1 base. Germline assignment: CDR1 SGHTA and CDR2 FQGNSA. Here the CDR3 DNA reads TGTGCCAGCAGCTTTGGACAGGTTCGGCCTTATTCCTACGAGCAGTACTTC. Its protein product is CASSFGQVRPYSYEQYF.

The rearrangement links TRBV4-1 to TRBJ2-1, with unresolved D. The CDR3 totals 14 residues. V was clipped by 0 bases and J by 4 bases, with 7 bases between them. Germline CDR1 reads MGHRA; CDR2 reads YSYEKL. CDR3 bases: TGCGCCAGCAGCCAAGATCGGGTATACAATGAGCAGTTCTTC. Encoded protein: CASSQDRVYNEQFF.

The chain employs TRBV19 and TRBJ1-2; D is possibly TRBD1 (6 bases). The V gene's germline CDR1 is LNHDA and CDR2 SQIVND (reference sequence). Trimming pared 3 bases from V and 8 bases from J, leaving 19 bases between. CDR3 length: 15 residues. For the CDR3, the DNA is TGTGCCAGTAGTATCGGGACATCTAACACAAGGGGCTACACCTTC. This gives the protein CASSIGTSNTRGYTF. Based on the CDR3 plus reference TRBV19 and TRBJ1-2, the full variable domain is DGGITQSPKYLFRKEGQNVTLSCEQNLNHDAMYWYRQDPGQGLRLIYYSQIVNDFQKGDIAEGYSVSREKKESFPLTVTSAQKNPTAFYLCASSIGTSNTRGYTFGSGTRLTVV.